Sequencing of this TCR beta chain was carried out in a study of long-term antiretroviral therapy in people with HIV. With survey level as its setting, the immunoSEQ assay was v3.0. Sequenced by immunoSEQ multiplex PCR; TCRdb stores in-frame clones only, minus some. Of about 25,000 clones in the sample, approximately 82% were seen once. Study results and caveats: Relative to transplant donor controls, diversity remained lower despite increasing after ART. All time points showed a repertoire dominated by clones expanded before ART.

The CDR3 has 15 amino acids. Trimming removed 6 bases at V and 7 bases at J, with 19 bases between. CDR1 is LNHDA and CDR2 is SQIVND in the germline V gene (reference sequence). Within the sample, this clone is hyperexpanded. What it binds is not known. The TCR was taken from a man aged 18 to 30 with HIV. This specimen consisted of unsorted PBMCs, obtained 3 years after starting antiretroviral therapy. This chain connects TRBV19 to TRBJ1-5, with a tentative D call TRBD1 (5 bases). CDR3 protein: CASRDSLGFGQPQHF. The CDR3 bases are TGTGCCAGTAGAGACAGCCTAGGATTCGGGCAGCCCCAGCATTTT.